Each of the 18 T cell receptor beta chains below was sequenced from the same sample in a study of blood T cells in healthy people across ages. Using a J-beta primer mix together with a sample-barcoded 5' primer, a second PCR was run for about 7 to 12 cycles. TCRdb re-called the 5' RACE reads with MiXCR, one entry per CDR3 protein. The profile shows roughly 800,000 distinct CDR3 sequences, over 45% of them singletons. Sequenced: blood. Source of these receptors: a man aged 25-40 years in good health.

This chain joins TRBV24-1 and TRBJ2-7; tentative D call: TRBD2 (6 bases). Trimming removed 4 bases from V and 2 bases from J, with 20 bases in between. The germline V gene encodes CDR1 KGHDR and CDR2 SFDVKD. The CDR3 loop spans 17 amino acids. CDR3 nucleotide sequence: TGTGCCACCAGTGACAAGGGACTCCCGATGCCCACCTACGAGCAGTACTTC. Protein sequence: CATSDKGLPMPTYEQYF.

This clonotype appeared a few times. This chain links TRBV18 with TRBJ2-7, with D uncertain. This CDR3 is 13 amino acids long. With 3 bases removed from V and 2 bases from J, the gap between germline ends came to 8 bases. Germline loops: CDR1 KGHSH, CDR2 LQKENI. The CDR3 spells CASSPDGTYEQYF. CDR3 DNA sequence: TGTGCCAGCTCACCCGACGGAACCTACGAGCAGTACTTC.

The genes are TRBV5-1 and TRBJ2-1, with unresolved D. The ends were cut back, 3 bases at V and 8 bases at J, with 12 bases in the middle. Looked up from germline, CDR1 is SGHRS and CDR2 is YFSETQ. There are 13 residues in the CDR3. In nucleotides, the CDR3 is TGCGCCAGCAGCTCGAGTAGTAAAGATGAGCAGTTCTTC. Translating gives CASSSSSKDEQFF.

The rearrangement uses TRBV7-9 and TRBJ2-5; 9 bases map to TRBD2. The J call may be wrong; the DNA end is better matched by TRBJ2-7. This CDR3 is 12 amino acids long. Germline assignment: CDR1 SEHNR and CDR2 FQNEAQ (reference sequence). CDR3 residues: CAIRRGGREQYF. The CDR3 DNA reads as TGTGCCATACGGCGGGGGGGTCGCGAGCAGTACTTC.

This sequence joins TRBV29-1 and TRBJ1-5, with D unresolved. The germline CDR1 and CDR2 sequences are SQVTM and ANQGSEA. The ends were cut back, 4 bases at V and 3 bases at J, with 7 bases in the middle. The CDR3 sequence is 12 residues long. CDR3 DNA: TGCAGCGTTGGATCTTTCAATCAGCCCCAGCATTTT. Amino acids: CSVGSFNQPQHF.

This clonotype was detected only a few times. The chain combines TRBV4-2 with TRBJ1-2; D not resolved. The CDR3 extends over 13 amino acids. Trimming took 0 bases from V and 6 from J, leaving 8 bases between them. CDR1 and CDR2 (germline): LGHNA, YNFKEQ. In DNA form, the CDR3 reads TGTGCCAGCAGCCAAGAGGGCGGAGATGGCTACACCTTC. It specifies CASSQEGGDGYTF.

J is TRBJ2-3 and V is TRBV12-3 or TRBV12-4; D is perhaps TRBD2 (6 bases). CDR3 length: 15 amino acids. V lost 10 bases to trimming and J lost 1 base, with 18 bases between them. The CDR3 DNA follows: TGTGCCACCTCTGGGGGGAGAGCGGGCACAGATACGCAGTATTTT. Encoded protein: CATSGGRAGTDTQYF.

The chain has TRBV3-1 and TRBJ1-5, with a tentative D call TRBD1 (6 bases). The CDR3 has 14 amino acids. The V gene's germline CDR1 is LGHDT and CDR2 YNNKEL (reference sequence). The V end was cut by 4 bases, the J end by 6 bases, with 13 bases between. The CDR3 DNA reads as TGTGCCAGCAGCCCTAACAGGGTGGGTCAGCCCCAGCATTTT. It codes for CASSPNRVGQPQHF.

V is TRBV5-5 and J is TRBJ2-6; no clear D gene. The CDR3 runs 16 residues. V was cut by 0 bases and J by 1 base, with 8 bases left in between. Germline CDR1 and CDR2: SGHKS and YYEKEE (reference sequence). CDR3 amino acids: CASSLVVFSGANVLTF. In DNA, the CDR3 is TGTGCCAGCAGCTTGGTAGTTTTTTCTGGGGCCAACGTCCTGACTTTC.

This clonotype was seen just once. The CDR3 is CASSHPVLGATEETQYF. Here the CDR3 DNA reads TGCGCCAGCAGCCACCCGGTATTAGGGGCGACGGAAGAGACCCAGTACTTC. V usage is TRBV5-1 and J usage is TRBJ2-7, with TRBD1 as a possible D gene (5 bases). TRBJ2-5 matches the DNA end more closely, so the J call is doubtful. The CDR3 length is 17 residues. Germline loops: CDR1 SGHRS, CDR2 YFSETQ.

CDR3 loop: CASSSPESYEQYF. CDR3 in DNA: TGTGCCAGCAGCTCCCCCGAATCCTACGAGCAGTACTTC. The rearrangement links TRBV13 to TRBJ2-7; no clear D. V gave up 4 bases and J gave up 1 base, with 8 bases separating them. Germline CDR1 PRHDT, CDR2 FYEKMQ (reference sequence). The CDR3 extends over 13 amino acids.

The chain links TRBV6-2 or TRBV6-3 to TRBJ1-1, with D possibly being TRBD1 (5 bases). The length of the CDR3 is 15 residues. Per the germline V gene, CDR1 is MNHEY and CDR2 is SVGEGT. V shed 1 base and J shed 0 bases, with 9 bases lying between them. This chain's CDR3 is CASSYLGPLNTEAFF. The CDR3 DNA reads TGTGCCAGCAGTTACTTGGGGCCTTTGAACACTGAAGCTTTCTTT.

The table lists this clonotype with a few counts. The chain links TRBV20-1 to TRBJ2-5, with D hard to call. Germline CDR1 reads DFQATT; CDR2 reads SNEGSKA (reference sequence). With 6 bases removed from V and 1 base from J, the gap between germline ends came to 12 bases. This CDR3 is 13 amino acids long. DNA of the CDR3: TGCAGTGCGCCGACTCCGCCCCAAGAGACCCAGTACTTC. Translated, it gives CSAPTPPQETQYF.

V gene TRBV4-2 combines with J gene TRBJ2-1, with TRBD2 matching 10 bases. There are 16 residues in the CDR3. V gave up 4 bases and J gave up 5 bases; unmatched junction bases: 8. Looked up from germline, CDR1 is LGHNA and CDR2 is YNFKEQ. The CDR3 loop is CASSRYQREGHNEQFF. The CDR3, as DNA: TGTGCCAGCAGCCGCTATCAGCGGGAGGGTCACAATGAGCAGTTCTTC.

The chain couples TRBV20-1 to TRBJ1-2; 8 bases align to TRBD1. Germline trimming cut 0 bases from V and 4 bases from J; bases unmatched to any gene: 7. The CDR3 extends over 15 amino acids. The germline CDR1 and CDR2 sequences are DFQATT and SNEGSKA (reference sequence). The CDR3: CSARESQGAVYGYTF. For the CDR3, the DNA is TGCAGTGCTAGAGAATCGCAGGGGGCTGTCTATGGCTACACCTTC.

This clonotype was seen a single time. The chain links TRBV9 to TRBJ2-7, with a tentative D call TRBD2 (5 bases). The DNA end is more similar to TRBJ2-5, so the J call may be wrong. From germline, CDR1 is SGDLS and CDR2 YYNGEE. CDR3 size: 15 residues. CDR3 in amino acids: CASSTAGSWGETQYF. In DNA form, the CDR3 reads TGTGCCAGCAGCACGGCGGGTAGCTGGGGTGAGACCCAGTACTTC.

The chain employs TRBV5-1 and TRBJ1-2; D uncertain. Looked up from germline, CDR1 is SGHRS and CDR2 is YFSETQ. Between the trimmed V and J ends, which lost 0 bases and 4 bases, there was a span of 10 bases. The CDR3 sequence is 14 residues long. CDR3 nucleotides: TGCGCCAGCAGCTTGGAACAGCAGTTCTATGGCTACACCTTC. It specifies CASSLEQQFYGYTF.

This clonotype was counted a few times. The DNA of the CDR3 is TGTGCCAGCAGCCCCTACTCTTACTCGGCAGGGGGTAGAGAGACCCAGTACTTC. This encodes CASSPYSYSAGGRETQYF. The chain couples TRBV25-1 to TRBJ2-5, with 7 positions matching TRBD1. Germline loops: CDR1 MGHDK, CDR2 SYGVNS. J lost 4 bases, V lost 6 bases, and 20 bases had no gene match. This CDR3 is 18 amino acids long.